This T cell receptor beta chain was captured in a study of early T cells in non-severe SARS-CoV-2 infection. As for the study in general: Sequencing of unsorted whole blood was done on bulk RNA, leaving chains unpaired.

This clonotype showed up just a few times. Unique molecular identifiers were added to individual cDNA molecules. TCRdb used MiXCR to reprocess the 5' RACE reads, holding one entry per CDR3 protein. The sample holds approximately 18,000 distinct CDR3 sequences, more than 4.5% seen once. V lost 3 bases, J lost 5 bases, and 5 bases lay in between. The CDR3 has 12 residues. Germline V gene lookup returns CDR1 SGHRS and CDR2 YFSETQ. Sequencing was carried out using whole blood. This TCR was recovered from an adult who was a healthcare worker with PCR-confirmed SARS-CoV-2 infection or an uninfected control (not recorded which). The chain recombines TRBV5-1 with TRBJ1-4, with unresolved D. Written as DNA, the CDR3 is TGCGCCAGCAGCTCGGAGAATGAAAAACTGTTTTTT. Protein: CASSSENEKLFF.